This TCR beta chain was captured by sequencing in a study of cytomegalovirus exposure and HLA in healthy donors. Data came from immunoSEQ multiplex PCR; TCRdb stores just in-frame clones and leaves some out. The sample carries roughly 280,000 clones, roughly 85% recorded once. Germline V gene sequence: CDR1 SGHNT, CDR2 YYREEE (reference sequence). This CDR3 spans 16 amino acids. The V segment lost 3 bases and the J segment 7 bases; nucleotides outside the gene matches: 13. The donors formed part of the roughly 110-subject validation cohort, distinct from the roughly 670-subject first cohort. Sequenced material: PBMCs. The rearrangement joins TRBV5-4 to TRBJ2-7; 10 bases match TRBD2. The sequence came from a woman aged 18 to 35 in good health and CMV-seronegative. CDR3 sequence (DNA): TGTGCCAGCAGCTCTCCGACTAGCGGGTCAGGAGGTGAGCAGTACTTC. Translated: CASSSPTSGSGGEQYF.